The present entry profiles one T cell receptor beta chain with its context. The sample belongs to a study of blood T cell repertoires in COVID-19. Per the original data handling: Reference gene primer amplification gave nucleated cell count estimates. Here immunoSEQ multiplex PCR was the method, and the copy in TCRdb shows in-frame clones only, minus some. D and trimming come from the DNA, and the V and J calls and clone size come from that table. The sample consists of tens of thousands of clones, 65% to 80% of them appearing once. The CDR3 sequence is 13 residues long. V lost 5 bases to trimming and J lost 5 bases, with 9 bases between them.

Sequencing was done on a sample of peripheral blood. The chain joins TRBV12-3 or TRBV12-4 to TRBJ1-4, with D possibly being TRBD1 (5 bases). The source is a human donor with active or convalescent COVID-19. The donor label of this sample is uncertain. CDR3 in DNA: TGTGCCAGCAGTCCCGGACACAATGAAAAACTGTTTTTT. Translated: CASSPGHNEKLFF.